This T cell receptor (beta chain) was obtained from a study of CD8 T cells in ankylosing spondylitis. This clonotype has a count of ten or more. Antigen specificity is unknown. Quantitative molecular-barcoded 5'-RACE generated the TCR beta libraries. One entry per CDR3 protein results from TCRdb running MiXCR on the 5' RACE reads. In the table there are 50,000 to 65,000 distinct CDR3 sequences, 6.5% to 9% of which are singletons. Findings of the study overall: For ankylosing spondylitis blood, a TCR beta motif of under 10 highly homologous variants appeared characteristic. Enrichment of disease-linked clones was reportedly significant in matched ankylosing spondylitis synovial fluid. With a CD8+ phenotype, disease-linked clones were relatively rare in peripheral blood.

CDR1 and CDR2 (germline): DFQATT, SNEGSKA (reference sequence). The CDR3 is made up of 16 amino acids. Germline trimming cut 6 bases from V and 5 bases from J; bases unmatched to any gene: 16. This receptor was identified in a female donor with ankylosing spondylitis or in good health (not recorded which). This chain links TRBV20-1 with TRBJ1-5; 7 nucleotides align to TRBD1. Sequenced sample: blood, either unsorted or a sorted T cell fraction (not recorded which). CDR3 residues: CSAPDLLGGYHQPQHF. CDR3 bases: TGCAGTGCGCCCGATCTTCTAGGGGGCTACCATCAGCCCCAGCATTTT.